This T cell receptor (beta chain) was captured in a study of blood T cell repertoires in COVID-19. Study-level background: Some COVID-19 samples were acute and others convalescent; all came from the United States, Italy and Spain.

V lost 5 bases, J lost 4 bases, and 7 bases stayed unmatched. The CDR3 length is 15 residues. CDR1 is SGHAT and CDR2 is FQNNGV in the germline V gene. Source study methods: Nucleated cell number was recorded as an estimate derived from reference gene primer amplification. Sequenced by immunoSEQ multiplex PCR; TCRdb stores in-frame clones only, minus some. Clone size and the V and J calls come from that table; the DNA yielded D and trimming. Of some 200,000 clones listed, around 87% were seen once; the top ten hold 2.5%. This TCR derives from a man aged 40-49 years with active or convalescent COVID-19. V gene TRBV11-2 combines with J gene TRBJ1-1; TRBD1 matches at 10 bases. The sample comprised peripheral blood. CDR3 sequence (DNA): TGTGCCAGCAGCACATTGGGACAGGGGAGCACTGAAGCTTTCTTT. Its translation: CASSTLGQGSTEAFF.